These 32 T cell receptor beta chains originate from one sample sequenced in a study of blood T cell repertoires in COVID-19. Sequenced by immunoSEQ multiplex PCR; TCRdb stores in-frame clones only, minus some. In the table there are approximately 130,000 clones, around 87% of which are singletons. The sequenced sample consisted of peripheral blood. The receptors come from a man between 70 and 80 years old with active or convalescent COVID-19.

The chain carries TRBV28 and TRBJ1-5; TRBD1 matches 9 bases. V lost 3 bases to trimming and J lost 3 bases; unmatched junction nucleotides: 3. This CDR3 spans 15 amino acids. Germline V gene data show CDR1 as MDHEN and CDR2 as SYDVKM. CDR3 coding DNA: TGTGCCAGCAGTTTTGACAGGGGGAACAATCAGCCCCAGCATTTT. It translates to CASSFDRGNNQPQHF. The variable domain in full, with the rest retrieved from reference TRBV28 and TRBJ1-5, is DVKVTQSSRYLVKRTGEKVFLECVQDMDHENMFWYRQDPGLGLRLIYFSYDVKMKEKGDIPEGYSVSREKKERFSLILESASTNQTSMYLCASSFDRGNNQPQHFGDGTRLSIL.

For the CDR3, the DNA is TGTGCCAGCAGCATCTCCTCAGGGCTGAACACTGAAGCTTTCTTT. Protein: CASSISSGLNTEAFF. This chain connects TRBV9 to TRBJ1-1; a weak D match, TRBD1 (5 bases). This CDR3 comprises 15 residues. The V end was cut by 4 bases, the J end by 0 bases, with 13 bases between. Per germline, CDR1 SGDLS and CDR2 YYNGEE.

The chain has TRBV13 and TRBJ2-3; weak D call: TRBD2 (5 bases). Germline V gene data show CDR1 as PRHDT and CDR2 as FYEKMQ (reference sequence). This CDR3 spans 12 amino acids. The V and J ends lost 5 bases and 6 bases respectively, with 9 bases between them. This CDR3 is CASSIEGDTQYF. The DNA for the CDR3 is TGTGCCAGCAGCATCGAGGGTGATACGCAGTATTTT.

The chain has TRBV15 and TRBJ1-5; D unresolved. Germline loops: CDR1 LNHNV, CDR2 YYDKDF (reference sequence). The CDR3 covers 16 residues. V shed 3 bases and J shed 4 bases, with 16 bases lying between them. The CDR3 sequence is CATSSPLLGGNQPQHF. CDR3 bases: TGTGCCACCAGCAGCCCCCTTCTTGGAGGGAATCAGCCCCAGCATTTT. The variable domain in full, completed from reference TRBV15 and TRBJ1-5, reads DAMVIQNPRYQVTQFGKPVTLSCSQTLNHNVMYWYQQKSSQAPKLLFHYYDKDFNNEADTPDNFQSRRPNTSFCFLDIRSPGLGDTAMYLCATSSPLLGGNQPQHFGDGTRLSIL.

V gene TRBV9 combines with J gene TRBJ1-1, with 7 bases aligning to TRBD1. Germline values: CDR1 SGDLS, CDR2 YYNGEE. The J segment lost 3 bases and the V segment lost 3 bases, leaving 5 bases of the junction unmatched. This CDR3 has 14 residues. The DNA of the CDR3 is TGTGCCAGCAGCGCGACAGGGAGAGACACTGAAGCTTTCTTT. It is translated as CASSATGRDTEAFF.

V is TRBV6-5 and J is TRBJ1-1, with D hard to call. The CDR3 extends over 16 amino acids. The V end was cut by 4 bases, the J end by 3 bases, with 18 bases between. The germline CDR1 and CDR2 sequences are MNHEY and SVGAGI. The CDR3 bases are TGTGCCAGCAGTTCTCCCCCTGACATACGGCACACTGAAGCTTTCTTT. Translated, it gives CASSSPPDIRHTEAFF.

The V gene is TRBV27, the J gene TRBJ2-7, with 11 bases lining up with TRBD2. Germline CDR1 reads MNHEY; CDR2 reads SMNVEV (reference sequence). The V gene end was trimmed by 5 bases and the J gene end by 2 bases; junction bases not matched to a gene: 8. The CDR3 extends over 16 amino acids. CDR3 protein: CASSRRLAGYTYEQYF. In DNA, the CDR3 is TGTGCCAGCAGTCGCCGACTAGCGGGATATACCTACGAGCAGTACTTC.

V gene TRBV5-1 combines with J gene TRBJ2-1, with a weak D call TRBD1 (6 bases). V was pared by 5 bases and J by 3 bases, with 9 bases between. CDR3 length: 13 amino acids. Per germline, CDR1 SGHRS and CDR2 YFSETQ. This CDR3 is CASSEGDYNEQFF. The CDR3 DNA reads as TGCGCCAGCAGTGAGGGGGACTACAATGAGCAGTTCTTC.

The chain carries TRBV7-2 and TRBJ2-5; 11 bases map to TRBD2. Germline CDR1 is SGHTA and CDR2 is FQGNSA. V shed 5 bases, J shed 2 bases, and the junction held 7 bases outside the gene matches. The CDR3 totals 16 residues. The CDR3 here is CASSTLSGGGQETQYF. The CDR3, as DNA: TGTGCCAGCAGCACCCTTAGCGGGGGGGGGCAAGAGACCCAGTACTTC.

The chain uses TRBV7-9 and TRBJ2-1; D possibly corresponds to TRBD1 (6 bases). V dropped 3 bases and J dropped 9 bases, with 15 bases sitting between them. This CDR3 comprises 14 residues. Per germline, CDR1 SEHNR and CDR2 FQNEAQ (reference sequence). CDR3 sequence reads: CASSFPERGGEQFF. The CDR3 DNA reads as TGTGCCAGCAGCTTCCCGGAGAGAGGGGGTGAGCAGTTCTTC.

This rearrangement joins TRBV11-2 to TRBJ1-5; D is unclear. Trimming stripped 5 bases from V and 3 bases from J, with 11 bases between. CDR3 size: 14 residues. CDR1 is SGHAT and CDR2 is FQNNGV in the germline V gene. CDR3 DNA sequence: TGTGCCAGCAGCCACCTGGGCAACAATCAGCCCCAGCATTTT. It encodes CASSHLGNNQPQHF.

The CDR3 region is CASRDWLAQYF. DNA for the CDR3: TGTGCCAGCAGAGACTGGTTAGCGCAGTATTTT. The chain employs TRBV27 and TRBJ2-3; no definite D call. Germline V gene data show CDR1 as MNHEY and CDR2 as SMNVEV (reference sequence). This CDR3 region has 11 residues. V dropped 6 bases and J dropped 10 bases, with 11 bases sitting between them.

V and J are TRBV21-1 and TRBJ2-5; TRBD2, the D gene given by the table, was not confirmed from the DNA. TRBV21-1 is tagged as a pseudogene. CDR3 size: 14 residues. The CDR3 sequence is CASTKREGLETQYF. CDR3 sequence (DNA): TGTGCCAGCACCAAGCGGGAGGGTTTAGAGACCCAGTACTTC.

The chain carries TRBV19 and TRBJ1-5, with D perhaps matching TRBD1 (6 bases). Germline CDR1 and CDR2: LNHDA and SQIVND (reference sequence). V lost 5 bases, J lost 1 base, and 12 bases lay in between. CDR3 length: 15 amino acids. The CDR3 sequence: CASSHPRGSNQPQHF. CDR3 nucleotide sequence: TGTGCCAGTAGTCACCCAAGGGGGAGCAATCAGCCCCAGCATTTT. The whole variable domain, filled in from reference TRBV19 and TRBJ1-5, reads DGGITQSPKYLFRKEGQNVTLSCEQNLNHDAMYWYRQDPGQGLRLIYYSQIVNDFQKGDIAEGYSVSREKKESFPLTVTSAQKNPTAFYLCASSHPRGSNQPQHFGDGTRLSIL.

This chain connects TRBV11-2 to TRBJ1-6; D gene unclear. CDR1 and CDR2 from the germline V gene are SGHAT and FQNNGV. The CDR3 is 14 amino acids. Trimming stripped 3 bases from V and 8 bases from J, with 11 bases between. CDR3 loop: CASSFSHAYSPLHF. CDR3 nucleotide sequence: TGTGCCAGCAGCTTTTCACATGCCTATTCACCCCTCCACTTT. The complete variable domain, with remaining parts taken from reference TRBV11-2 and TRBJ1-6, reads EAGVAQSPRYKIIEKRQSVAFWCNPISGHATLYWYQQILGQGPKLLIQFQNNGVVDDSQLPKDRFSAERLKGVDSTLKIQPAKLEDSAVYLCASSFSHAYSPLHFGNGTRLTVT.

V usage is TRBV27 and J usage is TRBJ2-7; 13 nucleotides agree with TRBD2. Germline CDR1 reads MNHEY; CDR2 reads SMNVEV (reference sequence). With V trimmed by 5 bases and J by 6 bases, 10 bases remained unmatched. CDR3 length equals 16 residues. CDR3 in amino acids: CASSPRPGLAGSEQYF. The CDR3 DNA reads TGTGCCAGCAGTCCCCGACCGGGACTAGCGGGAAGCGAGCAGTACTTC.

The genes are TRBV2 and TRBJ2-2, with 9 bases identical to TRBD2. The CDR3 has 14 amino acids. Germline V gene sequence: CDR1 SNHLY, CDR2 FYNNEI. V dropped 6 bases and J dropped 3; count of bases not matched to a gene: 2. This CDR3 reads CASSRLADTGELFF. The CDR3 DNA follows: TGTGCCAGCAGCCGACTAGCGGACACCGGGGAGCTGTTTTTT.

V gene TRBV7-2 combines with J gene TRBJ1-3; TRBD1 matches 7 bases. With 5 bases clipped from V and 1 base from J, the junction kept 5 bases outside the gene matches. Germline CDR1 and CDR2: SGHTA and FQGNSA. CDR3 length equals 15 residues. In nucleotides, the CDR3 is TGTGCCAGCAGCCCCCAGGGGGGTTCTGGAAACACCATATATTTT. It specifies CASSPQGGSGNTIYF.

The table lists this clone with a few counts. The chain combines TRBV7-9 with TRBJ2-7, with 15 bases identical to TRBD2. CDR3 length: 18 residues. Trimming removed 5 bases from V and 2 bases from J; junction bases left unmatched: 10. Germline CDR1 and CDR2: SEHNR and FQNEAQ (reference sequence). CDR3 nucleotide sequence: TGTGCCAGCAGCCAAACCGGACTAGCGGGAGGGCATGCCTACGAGCAGTACTTC. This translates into CASSQTGLAGGHAYEQYF.

CDR3 nucleotides: TGTGCCAGCAACACCCGGGGGACAGGGTCACGGGAGCAGTACTTC. Translating gives CASNTRGTGSREQYF. The chain has TRBV28 and TRBJ2-7, with 9 bases aligning to TRBD1. The V gene's germline CDR1 is MDHEN and CDR2 SYDVKM. J lost 7 bases, V lost 7 bases, and 14 bases had no gene match. The CDR3 has 15 residues.

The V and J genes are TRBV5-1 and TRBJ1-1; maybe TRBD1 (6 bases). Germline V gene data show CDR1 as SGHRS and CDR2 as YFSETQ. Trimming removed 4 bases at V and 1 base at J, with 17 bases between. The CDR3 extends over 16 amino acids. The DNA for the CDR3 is TGCGCCAGCAGCCCCGAACAGGGAGGGGGGAACACTGAAGCTTTCTTT. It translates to CASSPEQGGGNTEAFF.

The CDR3 sequence is CASSGDRGDEQFF. The CDR3 region has the DNA TGTGCCAGCAGTGGGGACAGGGGTGATGAGCAGTTCTTC. This sequence joins TRBV28 and TRBJ2-1; 10 positions match TRBD1. Trimming at V came to 5 bases and at J to 8 bases, leaving 3 bases not matched to a gene. The germline CDR1 and CDR2 sequences are MDHEN and SYDVKM. This CDR3 has 13 amino acids.

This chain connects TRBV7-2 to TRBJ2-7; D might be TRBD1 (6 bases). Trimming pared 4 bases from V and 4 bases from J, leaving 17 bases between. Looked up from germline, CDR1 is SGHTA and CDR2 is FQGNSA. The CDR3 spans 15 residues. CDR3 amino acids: CASSSGPGEGYEQYF. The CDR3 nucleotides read TGTGCCAGCAGCTCAGGGCCAGGGGAAGGTTACGAGCAGTACTTC.

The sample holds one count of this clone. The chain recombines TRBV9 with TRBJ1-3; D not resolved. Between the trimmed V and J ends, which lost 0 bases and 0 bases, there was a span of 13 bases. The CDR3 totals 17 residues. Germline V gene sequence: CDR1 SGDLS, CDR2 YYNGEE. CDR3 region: CASSVAYNTNSGNTIYF. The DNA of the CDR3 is TGTGCCAGCAGCGTAGCTTATAACACCAACTCTGGAAACACCATATATTTT. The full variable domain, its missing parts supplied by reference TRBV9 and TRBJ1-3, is DSGVTQTPKHLITATGQRVTLRCSPRSGDLSVYWYQQSLDQGLQFLIQYYNGEERAKGNILERFSAQQFPDLHSELNLSSLELGDSALYFCASSVAYNTNSGNTIYFGEGSWLTVV.

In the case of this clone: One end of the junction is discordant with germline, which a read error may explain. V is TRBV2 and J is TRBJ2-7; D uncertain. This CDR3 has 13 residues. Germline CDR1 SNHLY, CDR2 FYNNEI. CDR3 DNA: TGTGCCAGCAGTGACCCTAATACCTACCAGCAGTACTTC. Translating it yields CASSDPNTYQQYF.

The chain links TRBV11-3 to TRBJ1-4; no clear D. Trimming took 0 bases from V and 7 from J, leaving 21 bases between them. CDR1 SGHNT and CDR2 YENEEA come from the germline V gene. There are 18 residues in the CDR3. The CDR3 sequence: CASSLDYSGGESGEKLFF. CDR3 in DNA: TGTGCCAGCAGCTTAGACTACTCAGGCGGGGAATCGGGTGAAAAACTGTTTTTT.

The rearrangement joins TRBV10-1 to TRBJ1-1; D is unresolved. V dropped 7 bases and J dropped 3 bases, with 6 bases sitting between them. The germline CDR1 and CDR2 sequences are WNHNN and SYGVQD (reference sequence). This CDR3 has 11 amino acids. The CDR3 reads CASIRDTEAFF. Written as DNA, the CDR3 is TGCGCCAGCATTCGGGACACTGAAGCTTTCTTT.

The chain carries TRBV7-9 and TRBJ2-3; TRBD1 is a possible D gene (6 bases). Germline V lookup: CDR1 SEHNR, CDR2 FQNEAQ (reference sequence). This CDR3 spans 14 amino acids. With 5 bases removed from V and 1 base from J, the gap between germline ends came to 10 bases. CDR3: CASSPQGGTDTQYF. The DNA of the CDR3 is TGTGCCAGCAGCCCACAGGGTGGCACAGATACGCAGTATTTT.

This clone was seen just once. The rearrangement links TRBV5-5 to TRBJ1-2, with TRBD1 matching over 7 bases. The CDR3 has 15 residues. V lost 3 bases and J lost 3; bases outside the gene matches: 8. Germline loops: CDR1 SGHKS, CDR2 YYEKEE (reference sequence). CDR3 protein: CASSSRQGGDYGYTF. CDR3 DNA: TGTGCCAGCAGCTCGAGACAGGGTGGTGACTATGGCTACACCTTC.

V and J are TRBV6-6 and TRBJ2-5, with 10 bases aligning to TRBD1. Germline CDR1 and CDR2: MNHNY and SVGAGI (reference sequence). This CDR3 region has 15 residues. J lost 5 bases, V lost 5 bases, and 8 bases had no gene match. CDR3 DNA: TGTGCCAGCAGTCTGAGACAGGGGGCAGGGGAGACCCAGTACTTC. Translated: CASSLRQGAGETQYF.

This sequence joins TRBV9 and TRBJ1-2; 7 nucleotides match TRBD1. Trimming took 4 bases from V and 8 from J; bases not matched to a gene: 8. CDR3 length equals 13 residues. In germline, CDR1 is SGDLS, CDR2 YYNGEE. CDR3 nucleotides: TGTGCCAGCAGCTTAGACTCAGGGGGAGGCTACACCTTC. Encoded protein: CASSLDSGGGYTF.

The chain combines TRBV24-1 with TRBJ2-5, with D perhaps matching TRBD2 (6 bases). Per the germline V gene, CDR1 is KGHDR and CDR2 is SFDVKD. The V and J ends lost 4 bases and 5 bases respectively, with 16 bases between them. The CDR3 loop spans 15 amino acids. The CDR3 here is CATSDPGGLAETQYF. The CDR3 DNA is TGTGCCACCAGTGACCCTGGGGGGTTGGCGGAGACCCAGTACTTC.